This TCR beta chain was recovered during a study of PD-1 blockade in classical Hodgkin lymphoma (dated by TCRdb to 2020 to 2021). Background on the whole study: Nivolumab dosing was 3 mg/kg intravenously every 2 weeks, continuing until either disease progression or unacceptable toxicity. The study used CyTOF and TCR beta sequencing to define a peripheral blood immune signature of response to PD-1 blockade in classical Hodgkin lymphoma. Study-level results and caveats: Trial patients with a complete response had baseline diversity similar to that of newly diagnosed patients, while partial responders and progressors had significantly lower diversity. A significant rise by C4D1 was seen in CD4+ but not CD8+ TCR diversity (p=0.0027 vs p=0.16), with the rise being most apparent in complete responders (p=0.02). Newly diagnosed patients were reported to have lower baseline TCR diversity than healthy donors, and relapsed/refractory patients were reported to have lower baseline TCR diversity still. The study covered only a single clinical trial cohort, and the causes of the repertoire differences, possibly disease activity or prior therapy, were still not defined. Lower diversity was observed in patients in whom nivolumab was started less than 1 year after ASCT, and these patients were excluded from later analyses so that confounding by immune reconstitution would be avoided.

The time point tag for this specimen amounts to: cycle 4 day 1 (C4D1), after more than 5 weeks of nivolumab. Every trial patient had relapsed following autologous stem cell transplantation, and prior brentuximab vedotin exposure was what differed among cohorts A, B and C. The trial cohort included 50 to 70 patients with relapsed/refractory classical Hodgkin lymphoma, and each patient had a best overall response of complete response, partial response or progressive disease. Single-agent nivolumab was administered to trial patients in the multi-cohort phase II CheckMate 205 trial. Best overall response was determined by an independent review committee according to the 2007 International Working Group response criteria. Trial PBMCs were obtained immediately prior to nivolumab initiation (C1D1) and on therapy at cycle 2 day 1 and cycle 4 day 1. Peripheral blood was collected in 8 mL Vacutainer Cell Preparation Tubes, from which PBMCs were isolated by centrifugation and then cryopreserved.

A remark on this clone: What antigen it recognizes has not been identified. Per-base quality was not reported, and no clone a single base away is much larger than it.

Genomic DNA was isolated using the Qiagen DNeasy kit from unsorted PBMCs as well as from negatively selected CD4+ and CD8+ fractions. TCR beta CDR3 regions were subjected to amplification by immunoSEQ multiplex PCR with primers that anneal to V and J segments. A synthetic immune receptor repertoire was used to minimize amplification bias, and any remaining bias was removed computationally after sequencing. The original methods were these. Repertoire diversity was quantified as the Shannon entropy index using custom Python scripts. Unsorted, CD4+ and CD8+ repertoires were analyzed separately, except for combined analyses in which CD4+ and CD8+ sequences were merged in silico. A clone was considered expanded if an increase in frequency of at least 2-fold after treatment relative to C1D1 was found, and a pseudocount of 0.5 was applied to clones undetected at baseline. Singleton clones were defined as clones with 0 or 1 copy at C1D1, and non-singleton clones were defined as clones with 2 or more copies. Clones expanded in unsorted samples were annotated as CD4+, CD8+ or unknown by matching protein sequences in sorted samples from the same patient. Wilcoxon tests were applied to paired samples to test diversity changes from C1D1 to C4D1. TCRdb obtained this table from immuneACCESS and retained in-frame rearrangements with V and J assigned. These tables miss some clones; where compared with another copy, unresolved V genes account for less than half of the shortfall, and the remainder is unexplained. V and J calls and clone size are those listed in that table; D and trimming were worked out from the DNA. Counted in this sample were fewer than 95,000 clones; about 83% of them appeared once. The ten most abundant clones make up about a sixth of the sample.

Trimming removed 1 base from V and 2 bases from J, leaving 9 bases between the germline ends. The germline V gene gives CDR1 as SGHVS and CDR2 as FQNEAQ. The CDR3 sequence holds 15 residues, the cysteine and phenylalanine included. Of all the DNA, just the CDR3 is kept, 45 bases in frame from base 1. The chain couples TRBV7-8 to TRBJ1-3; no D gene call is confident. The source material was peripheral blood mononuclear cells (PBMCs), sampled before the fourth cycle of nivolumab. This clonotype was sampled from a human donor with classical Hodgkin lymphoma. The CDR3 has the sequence CASSLGPNPGNTIYF. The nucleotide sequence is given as TGTGCCAGCAGCTTAGGTCCAAACCCTGGAAACACCATATATTTT.